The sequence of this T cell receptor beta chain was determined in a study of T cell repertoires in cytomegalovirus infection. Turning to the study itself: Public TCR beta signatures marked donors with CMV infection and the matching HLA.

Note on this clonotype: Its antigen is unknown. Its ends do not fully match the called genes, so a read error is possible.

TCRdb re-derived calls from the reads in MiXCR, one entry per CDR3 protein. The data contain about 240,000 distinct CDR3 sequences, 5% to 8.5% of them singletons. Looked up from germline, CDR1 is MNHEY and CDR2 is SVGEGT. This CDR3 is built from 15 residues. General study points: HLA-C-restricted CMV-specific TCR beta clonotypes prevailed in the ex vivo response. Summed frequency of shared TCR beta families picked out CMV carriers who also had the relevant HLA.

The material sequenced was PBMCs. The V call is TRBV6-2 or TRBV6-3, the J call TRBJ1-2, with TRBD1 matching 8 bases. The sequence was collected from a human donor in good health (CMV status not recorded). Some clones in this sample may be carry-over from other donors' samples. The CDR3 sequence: CASSNSRGLNYGYTF. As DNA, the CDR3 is TGTGCCAGCAGTAACTCCAGGGGGCTGAACTATGGCTACACCTTC.